This T cell receptor beta chain came from a study of T-cell reconstitution after alpha-beta-depleted transplantation in children. From germline, CDR1 is MNHNY and CDR2 SVGAGI (reference sequence). V was pared by 6 bases and J by 7 bases, with 12 bases between. This CDR3 has 12 amino acids. Unique molecular identifiers were incorporated during preparation of the TCRbeta library. Via MiXCR, TCRdb re-called the PCR reads, giving one row per CDR3 protein. The profile covers 700,000 or so distinct CDR3 sequences, with around 13% appearing a single time and about 0.79% taken by the ten largest. Study-level results: Several patients had high TCRbeta diversity at day 60; it came from surviving recipient T cells and thymic progenitors. As was reported, about two months after transplant, alpha-beta T cells came from several hundred expanded graft clones. From newly produced T cells came most of the T-cell counts and diversity one year after transplant.

With respect to this clonotype: What it recognizes is unknown.

This sample comprised PBMCs, obtained before TCRalphabeta/CD19-depleted stem cell transplant. The clonotype originates from a girl under 10 years old with congenital amegakaryocytic thrombocytopenia, due to receive a stem cell transplant. The chain is built from TRBV6-6 and TRBJ1-1; D gene unclear. The DNA for the CDR3 is TGTGCCAGCAGCAACCTCGGGAGTGAAGCTTTCTTT. Its translation: CASSNLGSEAFF.